This T cell receptor (beta chain) was captured by sequencing in a study of beta chain features in type 1 diabetes. Expressed TCRB transcripts got sequenced, as all isolated RNA was reverse transcribed. The table came from immunoSEQ multiplex PCR; TCRdb's copy has only in-frame clones and leaves some out. The table has almost 350,000 clones, approximately 9.9% seen once. The CDR3 is made up of 14 amino acids. Germline V lookup: CDR1 SEHNR, CDR2 FQNEAQ (reference sequence). The V and J ends lost 6 bases and 0 bases respectively, with 10 bases between them. General study findings and limits: In all four CD4+ subsets, TCRB CDR3 length was significantly, moderately reduced in type 1 diabetes.

This clone was counted ten times or more. Its antigen remains unknown. The same CDR3 is also encoded by other DNA sequences in this sample. V and J are TRBV7-9 and TRBJ2-3, with a possible D match to TRBD1 (6 bases). Sequencing was performed on central memory CD4+ T cells from blood. The TCR comes from a young man with type 1 diabetes. In nucleotides, the CDR3 is TGTGCCAGCAGTCTACAGGGCAGCACAGATACGCAGTATTTT. This codes for CASSLQGSTDTQYF.